The 14 T cell receptor beta chains below were found in one sample sequenced in a study of blood T cell repertoires in COVID-19. The table came from immunoSEQ multiplex PCR; TCRdb's copy has only in-frame clones and leaves some out. The data contain about 270,000 clones, 65% to 90% of them singletons. The sequencing sample was made of PBMCs or T cells enriched from blood (not recorded which). The receptors stem from a man aged 18 to 30 who had recovered from COVID-19.

This clone is a singleton in its sample. J is TRBJ1-4 and V is TRBV21-1. TRBV21-1 is a recognized pseudogene. This CDR3 region has 17 residues. The chain's CDR3 is CASTESPKGDKNEKLFF. As DNA, the CDR3 is TGTGCCAGCACCGAAAGCCCCAAGGGAGACAAAAATGAAAAACTGTTTTTT.

This clone appeared a few times. This chain uses TRBV14 with TRBJ1-3, with D unresolved. The CDR3 is made up of 17 amino acids. With 0 bases removed from V and 0 bases from J, the gap between germline ends came to 12 bases. In germline, CDR1 is SGHDN, CDR2 FVKESK. The CDR3 protein is CASSQDLSFFSGNTIYF. The CDR3, as DNA: TGTGCCAGCAGCCAAGATCTCAGTTTTTTCTCTGGAAACACCATATATTTT.

This clone came up once. This chain uses TRBV12-3 or TRBV12-4 with TRBJ2-7, with unresolved D. Trimming left V 6 bases short and J 9 bases short, with 15 bases between. The CDR3 spans 12 residues. CDR3 in DNA: TGTGCCAGCAGACGCGGTTATCTGGGGCAGTACTTC. This translates into CASRRGYLGQYF.

The chain couples TRBV10-1 to TRBJ2-2; 9 positions agree with TRBD1. In germline, CDR1 is WNHNN, CDR2 SYGVQD (reference sequence). Trimming took 6 bases from V and 6 from J; bases not matched to a gene: 5. The CDR3 covers 14 residues. CDR3 nucleotides: TGCGCCAGCAGGGGGACAGGGATCCCCGGGGAGCTGTTTTTT. Translated, it gives CASRGTGIPGELFF.

This chain links TRBV3-1 (or the pseudogene TRBV3-2) with TRBJ2-3, with D perhaps matching TRBD2 (6 bases). There are 17 residues in the CDR3. From germline, CDR1 is LGHDT and CDR2 YNNKEL (reference sequence). The V gene lost 0 bases and the J gene lost 5 bases, with 18 bases spanning the gap. The CDR3 region is CASSQDAGLLGRDTQYF. CDR3 nucleotides: TGTGCCAGCAGCCAAGACGCGGGACTCCTGGGGAGAGATACGCAGTATTTT.

The chain recombines TRBV1 with TRBJ2-7; no DNA check was done on the table's D call, TRBD1. TRBV1 represents a pseudogene. The CDR3 spans 14 residues. The CDR3, as DNA: TGCACCAGCAGCCACCCGGGACAGGGCTACGAGCAGTACTTC. The encoded protein is CTSSHPGQGYEQYF.

This clone was observed a few times. V usage is TRBV2 and J usage is TRBJ2-5; 11 positions agree with TRBD1. Germline CDR1 and CDR2: SNHLY and FYNNEI. The CDR3 consists of 13 residues. With V trimmed by 8 bases and J by 6 bases, 5 bases remained unmatched. The chain's CDR3 is CASEGTGGQTQYF. The CDR3 region has the DNA TGTGCCAGCGAAGGGACAGGGGGGCAGACCCAGTACTTC. Together with reference TRBV2 and TRBJ2-5, the CDR3 gives the full variable domain: EPEVTQTPSHQVTQMGQEVILRCVPISNHLYFYWYRQILGQKVEFLVSFYNNEISEKSEIFDDQFSVERPDGSNFTLKIRSTKLEDSAMYFCASEGTGGQTQYFGPGTRLLVL.

In DNA, the CDR3 is TGTGCCAGCAGCCTAGCGGCGGGGGGCGGGGAGCTGTTTTTT. Its protein is CASSLAAGGGELFF. The genes are TRBV13 and TRBJ2-2, with TRBD2 matching over 8 bases. The CDR3 has 14 amino acids. With V trimmed by 5 bases and J by 7 bases, 6 bases remained unmatched. The germline gives CDR1 PRHDT, CDR2 FYEKMQ (reference sequence).

The gene calls are TRBV4-1 and TRBJ2-7; D is possibly TRBD1 (6 bases). This CDR3 is built from 13 residues. Germline V gene sequence: CDR1 MGHRA, CDR2 YSYEKL. Trimming stripped 3 bases from V and 3 bases from J, with 9 bases between. CDR3: CASSQTDSYEQYF. DNA of the CDR3: TGCGCCAGCAGCCAGACGGACAGCTACGAGCAGTACTTC.

The chain couples TRBV28 to TRBJ2-7; 8 positions agree with TRBD2. Per the germline V gene, CDR1 is MDHEN and CDR2 is SYDVKM. Trimming cost V 4 bases and J 2 bases; bases outside gene matches: 7. The CDR3 sequence is 15 residues long. The CDR3 protein is CASSSMGLGPYEQYF. For the CDR3, the DNA is TGTGCCAGCAGTTCGATGGGACTAGGACCCTACGAGCAGTACTTC.

This rearrangement joins TRBV14 to TRBJ2-5, with 13 bases lining up with TRBD2. Germline assignment: CDR1 SGHDN and CDR2 FVKESK. With V trimmed by 0 bases and J by 5 bases, 9 bases remained unmatched. The CDR3 contains 18 residues. CDR3 DNA sequence: TGTGCCAGCAGCCAAGACCTAACTAGCGGGGGGGCCTGGGAGACCCAGTACTTC. Translating it yields CASSQDLTSGGAWETQYF.

V gene TRBV5-1 combines with J gene TRBJ2-7, with a tentative D call TRBD2 (5 bases). V lost 4 bases, J lost 7 bases, and 24 bases lay in between. Germline values: CDR1 SGHRS, CDR2 YFSETQ. The CDR3 is made up of 16 amino acids. The CDR3 coding sequence is TGCGCCAGCAGCCATGCATTGCCCAGAGGGCGTGGGGAGCAGTACTTC. Translated: CASSHALPRGRGEQYF.

This clone was detected only once. The chain uses TRBV2 and TRBJ2-1; 8 positions match TRBD1. Germline V gives CDR1 SNHLY, CDR2 FYNNEI. Losses at the gene ends were 5 bases for V and 6 bases for J; bases not matched to a gene: 3. This CDR3 comprises 13 residues. The CDR3 region is CASSLDRGNEQFF. The CDR3 DNA follows: TGTGCCAGCAGTCTCGACAGGGGCAATGAGCAGTTCTTC.

This clone was recorded only once. The chain combines TRBV30 with TRBJ1-1, with a tentative D call TRBD1 (6 bases). Germline CDR1 reads GTSNPN; CDR2 reads SVGIG (reference sequence). V was pared by 4 bases and J by 4 bases, with 10 bases between. CDR3 length: 12 residues. This chain's CDR3 is CAWNRVGTEAFF. DNA of the CDR3: TGTGCCTGGAACAGGGTCGGCACTGAAGCTTTCTTT.